Detailed here is one T cell receptor beta chain. Original processing notes: Reference gene primer amplification gave nucleated cell count estimates. The protocol was immunoSEQ multiplex PCR, while the TCRdb copy is restricted to in-frame clones and leaves out a portion. The V and J calls and clone size are taken from that table; D and trimming were inferred from the DNA. The sample consists of about 100,000 clones, about 80% of them appearing once. CDR1 SGHAT and CDR2 FQNNGV come from the germline V gene. The CDR3 length is 13 residues. V lost 5 bases, J lost 7 bases, and 8 bases stayed unmatched. The data were obtained in a study of blood T cell repertoires in COVID-19. Turning to the study itself: Donors in the United States, Italy and Spain gave samples during acute or convalescent COVID-19. T cells, B-cell-depleted T cells, or PBMCs provided the cDNA or gDNA that served as material.

The chain has TRBV11-2 and TRBJ2-7; 7 bases are a match to TRBD2. The sample comprised peripheral blood. The sequence came from a man in his 70s with acute or convalescent COVID-19. The CDR3 reads CASSPSRGGEQYF. The CDR3 DNA sequence: TGTGCCAGCAGCCCAAGCCGGGGAGGGGAGCAGTACTTC.